Below, 17 T cell receptor beta chains from the same sample are listed, as sequenced in a study of beta chain features in type 1 diabetes. The antigens of these receptors remain unknown. Study findings and constraints: Moderately but significantly shorter TCRB CDR3s were found in Type 1 diabetes patients in all four CD4+ subsets.

Reverse transcribing all isolated RNA meant expressed TCRB transcripts were sequenced. Libraries were prepared by immunoSEQ multiplex PCR; TCRdb keeps only in-frame clonotypes and omits some of them. Of more than 250,000 clones listed, roughly an eighth are singletons. The sample was naive CD4+ T cells from blood. Receptors originate from a man aged 30 to 39 with type 1 diabetes.

V is TRBV15 and J is TRBJ2-2, with D unclear. The CDR3 runs to 14 residues. The V end was cut by 0 bases, the J end by 9 bases, with 11 bases between. Per germline, CDR1 LNHNV and CDR2 YYDKDF (reference sequence). DNA of the CDR3: TGTGCCACCAGCAGAGACAGGATTAGAAGGGAGCTGTTTTTT. Its protein product is CATSRDRIRRELFF.

The chain links TRBV19 to TRBJ2-1, with unresolved D. V lost 3 bases and J 4 bases, leaving 7 bases between the germline ends. Per the germline V gene, CDR1 is LNHDA and CDR2 is SQIVND (reference sequence). This CDR3 region has 13 residues. CDR3 in amino acids: CASSMPLYNEQFF. In nucleotides, the CDR3 is TGTGCCAGTAGTATGCCCCTATACAATGAGCAGTTCTTC.

J is TRBJ2-1 and V is TRBV6-5; maybe TRBD2 (6 bases). The CDR3 runs 13 residues. Trimming stripped 6 bases from V and 6 bases from J, with 12 bases between. Germline loops: CDR1 MNHEY, CDR2 SVGAGI. The CDR3 DNA follows: TGTGCCAGCAGACCCGGGAGCGGCAATGAGCAGTTCTTC. Translating gives CASRPGSGNEQFF.

The chain couples TRBV6-4 to TRBJ1-5; TRBD1 might be the D (6 bases). The V gene lost 3 bases and the J gene lost 7 bases, with 16 bases spanning the gap. This CDR3 is built from 15 residues. CDR1 is MRHNA and CDR2 is SNTAGT in the germline V gene. The CDR3 sequence is CASSELRGGGQPQHF. CDR3 DNA: TGTGCCAGCAGTGAACTCAGGGGTGGTGGACAGCCCCAGCATTTT.

V usage is TRBV7-2 and J usage is TRBJ2-5, with 8 positions matching TRBD1. The V gene end was trimmed by 5 bases and the J gene end by 5 bases; junction bases not matched to a gene: 7. In germline, CDR1 is SGHTA, CDR2 FQGNSA. The CDR3 length is 14 residues. The CDR3 protein is CASSPGGGRETQYF. CDR3 in DNA: TGTGCCAGCAGCCCAGGGGGCGGTCGGGAGACCCAGTACTTC. The whole variable domain, remainder taken from reference TRBV7-2 and TRBJ2-5, is GAGVSQSPSNKVTEKGKDVELRCDPISGHTALYWYRQSLGQGLEFLIYFQGNSAPDKSGLPSDRFSAERTGGSVSTLTIQRTQQEDSAVYLCASSPGGGRETQYFGPGTRLLVL.

V and J are TRBV4-2 and TRBJ2-2; possibly TRBD2 for D (8 bases). CDR1 LGHNA and CDR2 YNFKEQ come from the germline V gene. V was shortened by 4 bases and J by 5 bases, with 23 bases between the two germline ends. This CDR3 contains 18 residues. The chain's CDR3 is CASSPKGLGGGRTGELFF. CDR3 sequence (DNA): TGTGCCAGCAGCCCGAAGGGGCTAGGGGGCGGGAGGACCGGGGAGCTGTTTTTT.

CDR3 loop: CASSPTSGSAGANVLTF. CDR3 DNA sequence: TGTGCCAGCTCACCGACTAGCGGGAGCGCTGGGGCCAACGTCCTGACTTTC. The chain couples TRBV18 to TRBJ2-6; 12 positions match TRBD2. The CDR3 runs 17 residues. V was clipped by 3 bases and J by 2 bases; unmatched bases: 2. The germline gives CDR1 KGHSH, CDR2 LQKENI.

This clone was picked up a small number of times. This sequence joins TRBV28 and TRBJ2-1; 7 bases line up with TRBD1. V trimming: 7 bases; J trimming: 5 bases; junction bases outside the gene matches: 11. The CDR3 covers 15 residues. Germline V gene lookup returns CDR1 MDHEN and CDR2 SYDVKM. CDR3 loop: CASKGANLLNNEQFF. DNA of the CDR3: TGTGCCAGCAAGGGGGCCAACCTATTAAACAATGAGCAGTTCTTC. The full variable domain, rest sourced from reference TRBV28 and TRBJ2-1, is DVKVTQSSRYLVKRTGEKVFLECVQDMDHENMFWYRQDPGLGLRLIYFSYDVKMKEKGDIPEGYSVSREKKERFSLILESASTNQTSMYLCASKGANLLNNEQFFGPGTRLTVL.

Points on this clone: A read error may account for a junction end that differs from germline. The chain couples TRBV7-7 to TRBJ2-3, with TRBD2 matching 9 bases. There are 15 residues in the CDR3. Germline CDR1 and CDR2: SSHAT and FNYEAQ (reference sequence). CDR3 sequence (DNA): TGTGCTAGCAGCTTAGGTAGCGGGGGACAAGATACGCAGTATTTT. This codes for CASSLGSGGQDTQYF. Drawing the rest from reference TRBV7-7 and TRBJ2-3, the complete variable domain is GAGVSQSPRYKVTKRGQDVTLRCDPISSHATLYWYQQALGQGPEFLTYFNYEAQPDKSGLPSDRFSAERPEGSISTLTIQRTEQRDSAMYRCASSLGSGGQDTQYFGPGTRLTVL.

This clone turned up a few times. This chain connects TRBV7-2 to TRBJ2-1; D may be TRBD1 (5 bases). The CDR3 is 15 residues long. Germline CDR1 SGHTA, CDR2 FQGNSA. V was cut by 4 bases and J by 8 bases, with 18 bases left in between. The CDR3 spells CASSSGSTGRDEQFF. In DNA form, the CDR3 reads TGTGCCAGCAGCTCTGGCAGCACAGGACGGGATGAGCAGTTCTTC.

V usage is TRBV29-1 and J usage is TRBJ2-7; D may be TRBD2 (5 bases). V dropped 6 bases and J dropped 7 bases, with 22 bases sitting between them. This CDR3 contains 14 residues. Looked up from germline, CDR1 is SQVTM and CDR2 is ANQGSEA. The CDR3 bases are TGCAGCGTCCGAGGTTCAGTCGGGATCGGGGAGCAGTACTTC. It is translated as CSVRGSVGIGEQYF.

This clone was observed a few times. The genes are TRBV5-1 and TRBJ2-7, with 8 bases that match TRBD2. The germline CDR1 and CDR2 sequences are SGHRS and YFSETQ. J was trimmed by 3 bases and V by 4 bases; bases with no gene match: 6. The CDR3 has 14 residues. CDR3 nucleotide sequence: TGCGCCAGCAGCCTTATAGCGGGGCACTACGAGCAGTACTTC. This codes for CASSLIAGHYEQYF.

This clone was seen more than once but under ten times. V gene TRBV27 combines with J gene TRBJ1-5; D is ambiguous. The V end lost 8 bases, the J end lost 6 bases, and 20 bases lay between the germline ends. Germline V gene data show CDR1 as MNHEY and CDR2 as SMNVEV (reference sequence). This CDR3 has 15 amino acids. The CDR3 sequence: CASATVRERAQPQHF. CDR3 DNA sequence: TGTGCCAGCGCCACGGTGAGGGAACGGGCTCAGCCCCAGCATTTT.

This clone was seen a few times. J is TRBJ1-4 and V is TRBV4-1, with D tentatively TRBD1 (6 bases). Germline values: CDR1 MGHRA, CDR2 YSYEKL. This CDR3 has 15 residues. Trimming shortened V by 2 bases and J by 7 bases, and 14 bases separated the two germline ends. Written as DNA, the CDR3 is TGCGCCAGCAGCCAACGGACAGCACTCCCTGAAAAACTGTTTTTT. Its protein is CASSQRTALPEKLFF.

This clone was seen a few times. This chain connects TRBV7-9 to TRBJ2-1, with 9 positions matching TRBD1. Germline values: CDR1 SEHNR, CDR2 FQNEAQ (reference sequence). The V segment lost 4 bases and the J segment 7 bases; nucleotides outside the gene matches: 5. The CDR3 sequence is 14 residues long. CDR3 sequence: CASSSNGQGNEQFF. CDR3 in DNA: TGTGCCAGCAGCTCCAACGGACAGGGGAATGAGCAGTTCTTC.

This clone turned up a few times. V and J are TRBV19 and TRBJ2-7; 11 bases line up with TRBD1. After removal of 5 bases from V and 2 bases from J, the junction contained 5 bases not matched to a gene. The germline gives CDR1 LNHDA, CDR2 SQIVND (reference sequence). The CDR3 is made up of 15 amino acids. CDR3 nucleotides: TGTGCCAGTAGTGTGATGGGACAGGGGGCCTACGAGCAGTACTTC. Translated, it gives CASSVMGQGAYEQYF.

The table lists this clone with a few counts. This sequence joins TRBV10-3 and TRBJ2-3, with 8 bases that match TRBD1. Germline assignment: CDR1 ENHRY and CDR2 SYGVKD. The J segment lost 8 bases and the V segment lost 2 bases, leaving 15 bases of the junction unmatched. This CDR3 has 17 residues. The CDR3 spells CAISEAPGTGVVGTQYF. The CDR3 coding sequence is TGTGCCATCAGTGAGGCGCCCGGGACAGGCGTTGTGGGTACGCAGTATTTT.